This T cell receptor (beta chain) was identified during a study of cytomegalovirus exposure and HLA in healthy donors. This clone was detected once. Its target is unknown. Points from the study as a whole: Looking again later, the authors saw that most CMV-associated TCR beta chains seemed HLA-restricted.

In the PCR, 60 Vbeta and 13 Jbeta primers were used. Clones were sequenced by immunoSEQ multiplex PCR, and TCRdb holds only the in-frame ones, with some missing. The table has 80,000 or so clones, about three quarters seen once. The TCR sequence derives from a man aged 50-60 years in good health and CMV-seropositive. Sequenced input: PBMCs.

CDR3 sequence (DNA): TGTGCCTGGGAATCCGATTCGAGTTCTGCTCTATCCTACGAGCAGTACTTC. It specifies CAWESDSSSALSYEQYF. V gene TRBV30 combines with J gene TRBJ2-7; D unclear. The ends were cut back, 5 bases at V and 1 base at J, with 24 bases in the middle. The CDR3 covers 17 residues. The germline V gene has CDR1 GTSNPN and CDR2 SVGIG (reference sequence).